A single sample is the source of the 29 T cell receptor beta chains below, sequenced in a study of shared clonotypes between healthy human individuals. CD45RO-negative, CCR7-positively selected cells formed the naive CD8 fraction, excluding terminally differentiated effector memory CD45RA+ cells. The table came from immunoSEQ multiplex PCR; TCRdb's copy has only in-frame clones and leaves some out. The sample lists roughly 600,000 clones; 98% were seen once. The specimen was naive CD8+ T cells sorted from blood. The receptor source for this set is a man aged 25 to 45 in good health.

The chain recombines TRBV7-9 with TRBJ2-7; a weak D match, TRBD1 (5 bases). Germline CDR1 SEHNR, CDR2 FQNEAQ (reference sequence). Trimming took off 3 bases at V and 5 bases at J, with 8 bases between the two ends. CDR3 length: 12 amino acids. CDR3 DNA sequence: TGTGCCAGCAGCTTGACAGCCGACGAGCAGTACTTC. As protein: CASSLTADEQYF.

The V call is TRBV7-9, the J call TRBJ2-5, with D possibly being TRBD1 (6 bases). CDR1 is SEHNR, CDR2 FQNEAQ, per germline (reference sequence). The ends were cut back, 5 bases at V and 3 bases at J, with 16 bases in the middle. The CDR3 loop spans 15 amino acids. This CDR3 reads CASSLKRQDKETQYF. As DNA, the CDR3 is TGTGCCAGCAGCCTAAAACGACAGGATAAAGAGACCCAGTACTTC.

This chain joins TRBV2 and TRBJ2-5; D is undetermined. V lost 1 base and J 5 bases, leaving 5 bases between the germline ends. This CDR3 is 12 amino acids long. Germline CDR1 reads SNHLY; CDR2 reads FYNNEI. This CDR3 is CASSEGTETQYF. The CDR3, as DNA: TGTGCCAGCAGTGAAGGGACGGAGACCCAGTACTTC.

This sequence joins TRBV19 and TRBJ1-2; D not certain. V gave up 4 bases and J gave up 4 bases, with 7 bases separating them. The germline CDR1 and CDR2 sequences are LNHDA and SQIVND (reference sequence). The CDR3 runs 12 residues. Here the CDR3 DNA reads TGTGCCAGTAGTAAAGATGGCTATGGCTACACCTTC. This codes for CASSKDGYGYTF.

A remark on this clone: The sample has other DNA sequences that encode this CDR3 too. The CDR3 region is CASSLLGTGGSYEQYF. In nucleotides, the CDR3 is TGTGCCAGCAGTTTACTGGGGACAGGGGGATCCTACGAGCAGTACTTC. The V and J genes are TRBV27 and TRBJ2-7; 11 bases line up with TRBD1. Per germline, CDR1 MNHEY and CDR2 SMNVEV (reference sequence). The CDR3 is made up of 16 amino acids. Losses at the gene ends were 2 bases for V and 1 base for J; bases not matched to a gene: 4.

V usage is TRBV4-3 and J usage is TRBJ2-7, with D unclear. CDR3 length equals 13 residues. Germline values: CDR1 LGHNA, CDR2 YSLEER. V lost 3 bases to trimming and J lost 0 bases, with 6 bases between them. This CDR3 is CASSQWTSYEQYF. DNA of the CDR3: TGCGCCAGCAGCCAGTGGACCTCCTACGAGCAGTACTTC.

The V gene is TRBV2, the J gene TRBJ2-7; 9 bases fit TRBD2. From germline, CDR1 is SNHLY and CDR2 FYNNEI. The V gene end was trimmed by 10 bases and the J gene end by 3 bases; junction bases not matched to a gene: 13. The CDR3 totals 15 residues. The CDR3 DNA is TGTGCCACCCGTAGGTGGCGGGAGGGGGACTACGAGCAGTACTTC. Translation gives CATRRWREGDYEQYF.

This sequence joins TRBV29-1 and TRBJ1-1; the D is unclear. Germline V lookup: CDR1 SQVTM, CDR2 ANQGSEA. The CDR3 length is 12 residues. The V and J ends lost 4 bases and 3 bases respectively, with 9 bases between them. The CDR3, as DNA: TGCAGCGTTGTATCGCTTCACACTGAAGCTTTCTTT. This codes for CSVVSLHTEAFF.

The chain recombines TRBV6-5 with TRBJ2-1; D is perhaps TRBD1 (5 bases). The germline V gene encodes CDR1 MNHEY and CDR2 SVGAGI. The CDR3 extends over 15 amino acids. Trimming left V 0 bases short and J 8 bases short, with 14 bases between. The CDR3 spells CASSYSKPLRDEQFF. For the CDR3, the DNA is TGTGCCAGCAGTTACTCGAAACCACTCAGGGATGAGCAGTTCTTC.

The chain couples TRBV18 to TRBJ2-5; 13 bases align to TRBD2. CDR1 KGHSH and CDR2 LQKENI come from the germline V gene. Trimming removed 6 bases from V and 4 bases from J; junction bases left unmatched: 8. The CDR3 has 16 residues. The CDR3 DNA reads TGTGCCAGCTCCGGACTAGCGGGAGAACGTCCAGAGACCCAGTACTTC. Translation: CASSGLAGERPETQYF.

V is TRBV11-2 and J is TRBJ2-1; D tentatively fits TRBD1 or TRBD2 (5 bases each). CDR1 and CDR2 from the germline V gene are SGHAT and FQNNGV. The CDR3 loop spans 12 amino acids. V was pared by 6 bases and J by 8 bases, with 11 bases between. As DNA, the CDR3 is TGTGCCAGCAGAACTAGGGGCCATGAGCAGTTCTTC. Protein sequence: CASRTRGHEQFF.

CDR3: CASSDYRAPGHEQYF. The CDR3 coding sequence is TGTGCCAGCAGCGACTACCGGGCTCCCGGACACGAGCAGTACTTC. The chain couples TRBV7-9 to TRBJ2-7, with D possibly matching TRBD2 (5 bases). From germline, CDR1 is SEHNR and CDR2 FQNEAQ (reference sequence). The CDR3 spans 15 residues. The V end was cut by 5 bases, the J end by 5 bases, with 19 bases between.

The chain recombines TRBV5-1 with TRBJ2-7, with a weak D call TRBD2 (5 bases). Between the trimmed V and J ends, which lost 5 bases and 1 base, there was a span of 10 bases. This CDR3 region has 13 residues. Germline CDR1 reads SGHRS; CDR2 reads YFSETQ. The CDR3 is CASRAGPSYEQYF. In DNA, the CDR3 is TGCGCCAGCAGGGCGGGTCCTTCCTACGAGCAGTACTTC.

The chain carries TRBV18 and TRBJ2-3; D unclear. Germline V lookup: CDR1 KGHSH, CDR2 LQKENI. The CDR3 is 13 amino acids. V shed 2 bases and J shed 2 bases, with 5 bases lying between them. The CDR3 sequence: CASSPEHTDTQYF. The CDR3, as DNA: TGTGCCAGCTCACCAGAACACACAGATACGCAGTATTTT.

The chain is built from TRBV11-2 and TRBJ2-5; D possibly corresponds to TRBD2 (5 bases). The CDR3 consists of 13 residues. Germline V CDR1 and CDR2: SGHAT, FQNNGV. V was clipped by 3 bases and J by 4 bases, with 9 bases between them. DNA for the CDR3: TGTGCCAGCAGCTTTTCGGGGAGAGAGACCCAGTACTTC. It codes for CASSFSGRETQYF.

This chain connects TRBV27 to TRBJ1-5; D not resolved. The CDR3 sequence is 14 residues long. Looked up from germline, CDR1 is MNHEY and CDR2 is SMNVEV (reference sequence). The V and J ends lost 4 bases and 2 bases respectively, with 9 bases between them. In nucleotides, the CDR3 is TGTGCCAGCAGTTGGGGAGAAGGCAATCAGCCCCAGCATTTT. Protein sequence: CASSWGEGNQPQHF.

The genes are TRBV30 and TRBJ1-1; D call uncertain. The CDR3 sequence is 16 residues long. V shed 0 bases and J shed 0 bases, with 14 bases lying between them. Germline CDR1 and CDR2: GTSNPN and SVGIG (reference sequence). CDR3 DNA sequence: TGTGCCTGGAGTGTAAGTGACCTGGACGTGAACACTGAAGCTTTCTTT. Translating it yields CAWSVSDLDVNTEAFF. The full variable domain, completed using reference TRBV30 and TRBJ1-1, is SQTIHQWPATLVQPVGSPLSLECTVEGTSNPNLYWYRQAAGRGLQLLFYSVGIGQISSEVPQNLSASRPQDRQFILSSKKLLLSDSGFYLCAWSVSDLDVNTEAFFGQGTRLTVV.

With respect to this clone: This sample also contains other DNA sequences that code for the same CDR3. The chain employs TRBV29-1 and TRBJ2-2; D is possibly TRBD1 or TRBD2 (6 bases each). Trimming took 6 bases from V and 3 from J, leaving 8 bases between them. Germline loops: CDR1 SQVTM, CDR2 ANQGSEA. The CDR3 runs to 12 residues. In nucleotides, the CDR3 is TGCAGCGTGAGGGGGGACACCGGGGAGCTGTTTTTT. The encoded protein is CSVRGDTGELFF.

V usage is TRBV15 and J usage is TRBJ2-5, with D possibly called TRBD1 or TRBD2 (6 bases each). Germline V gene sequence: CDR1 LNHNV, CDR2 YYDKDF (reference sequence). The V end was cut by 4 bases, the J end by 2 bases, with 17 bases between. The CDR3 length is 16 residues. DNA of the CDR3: TGTGCCACCAGCACTAACCTTCGGGGGCCACAAGAGACCCAGTACTTC. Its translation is CATSTNLRGPQETQYF.

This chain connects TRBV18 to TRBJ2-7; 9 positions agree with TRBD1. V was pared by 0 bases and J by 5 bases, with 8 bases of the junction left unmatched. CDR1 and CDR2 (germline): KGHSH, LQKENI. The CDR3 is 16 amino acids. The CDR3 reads CASSPPSGTGIHEQYF. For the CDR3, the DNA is TGTGCCAGCTCACCACCGAGCGGGACAGGGATACACGAGCAGTACTTC.

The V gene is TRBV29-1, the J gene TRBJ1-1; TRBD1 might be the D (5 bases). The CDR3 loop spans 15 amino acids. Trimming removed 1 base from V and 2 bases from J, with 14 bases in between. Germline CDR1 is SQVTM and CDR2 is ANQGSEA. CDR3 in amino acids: CSVEGGGIKNTEAFF. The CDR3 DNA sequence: TGCAGCGTTGAAGGGGGGGGAATAAAAAACACTGAAGCTTTCTTT.

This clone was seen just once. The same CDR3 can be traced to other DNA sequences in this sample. CDR3 amino acids: CASSYSTYNEQFF. CDR3 sequence (DNA): TGTGCCAGCAGTTACTCGACCTACAATGAGCAGTTCTTC. The chain links TRBV6-5 to TRBJ2-1; D is undetermined. Per germline, CDR1 MNHEY and CDR2 SVGAGI. This CDR3 has 13 amino acids. Trimming cost V 0 bases and J 2 bases, with 2 bases left between them.

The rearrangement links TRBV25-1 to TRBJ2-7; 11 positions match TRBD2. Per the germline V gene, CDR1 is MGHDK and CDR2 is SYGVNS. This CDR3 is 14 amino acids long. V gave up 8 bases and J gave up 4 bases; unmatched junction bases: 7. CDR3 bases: TGTGCCAGCCTTACTAGCGGGAGCACATACGAGCAGTACTTC. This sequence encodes CASLTSGSTYEQYF.

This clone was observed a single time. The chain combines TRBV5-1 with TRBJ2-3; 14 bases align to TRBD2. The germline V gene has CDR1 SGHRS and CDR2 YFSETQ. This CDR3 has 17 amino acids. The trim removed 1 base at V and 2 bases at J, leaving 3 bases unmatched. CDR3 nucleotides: TGCGCCAGCAGCTTGAGGACTAGCGGGAGGTCCACAGATACGCAGTATTTT. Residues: CASSLRTSGRSTDTQYF.

CDR3 residues: CASSQDLWGASYEQYF. The DNA of the CDR3 is TGTGCCAGCAGCCAAGATCTTTGGGGCGCATCCTACGAGCAGTACTTC. The chain links TRBV14 to TRBJ2-7, with D tentatively TRBD1 (5 bases). The CDR3 consists of 16 residues. V lost 0 bases, J lost 1 base, and 13 bases lay in between. CDR1 SGHDN and CDR2 FVKESK come from the germline V gene.

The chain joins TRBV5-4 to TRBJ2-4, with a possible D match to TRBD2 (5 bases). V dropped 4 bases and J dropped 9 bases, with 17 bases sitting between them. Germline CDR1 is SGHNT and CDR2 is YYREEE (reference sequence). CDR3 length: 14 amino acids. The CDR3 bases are TGTGCCAGCAGCACCGGGGAGCTCCCAAGCATTCAGTACTTC. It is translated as CASSTGELPSIQYF.

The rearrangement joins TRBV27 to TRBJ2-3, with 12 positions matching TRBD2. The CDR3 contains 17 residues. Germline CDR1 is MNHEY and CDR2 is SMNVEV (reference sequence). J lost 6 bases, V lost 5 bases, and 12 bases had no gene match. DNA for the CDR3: TGTGCCAGCAGTCTCTACCGGACTAGCGGGACGACTGATACGCAGTATTTT. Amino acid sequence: CASSLYRTSGTTDTQYF.

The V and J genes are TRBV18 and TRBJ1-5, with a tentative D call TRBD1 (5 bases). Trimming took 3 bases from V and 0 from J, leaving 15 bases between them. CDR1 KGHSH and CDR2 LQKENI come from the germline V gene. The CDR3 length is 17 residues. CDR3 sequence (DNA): TGTGCCAGCTCACCCGGGACGCCCTATTATAGCAATCAGCCCCAGCATTTT. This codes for CASSPGTPYYSNQPQHF.

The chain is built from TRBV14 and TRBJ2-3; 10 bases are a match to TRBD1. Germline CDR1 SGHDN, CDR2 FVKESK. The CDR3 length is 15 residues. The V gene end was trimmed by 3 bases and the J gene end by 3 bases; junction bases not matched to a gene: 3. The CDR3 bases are TGTGCCAGCAGCCAGGGGACAGGGGTAACAGATACGCAGTATTTT. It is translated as CASSQGTGVTDTQYF.